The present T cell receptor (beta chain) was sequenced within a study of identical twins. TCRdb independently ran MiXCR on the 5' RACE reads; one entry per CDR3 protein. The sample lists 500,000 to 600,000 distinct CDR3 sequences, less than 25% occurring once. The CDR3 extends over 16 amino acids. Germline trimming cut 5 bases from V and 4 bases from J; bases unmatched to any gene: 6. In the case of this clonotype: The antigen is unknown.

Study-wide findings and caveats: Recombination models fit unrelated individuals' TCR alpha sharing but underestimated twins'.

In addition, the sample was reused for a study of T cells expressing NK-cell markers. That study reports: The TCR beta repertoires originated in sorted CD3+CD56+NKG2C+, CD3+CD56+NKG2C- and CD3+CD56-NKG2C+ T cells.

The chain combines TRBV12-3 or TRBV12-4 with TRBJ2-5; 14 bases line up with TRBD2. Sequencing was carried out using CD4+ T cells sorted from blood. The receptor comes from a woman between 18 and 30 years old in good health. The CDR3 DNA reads TGTGCCAGCAGTCCCGGACTAGCGGGAGGTCGAGAGACCCAGTACTTC. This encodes CASSPGLAGGRETQYF.